This T cell receptor beta chain was sequenced in a study of T cells after yellow fever vaccination. Looking at the study overall: Low-cell-number fractions were prepared with SMART-Seq v4 Ultra Low Input. Study conclusions and caveats: Highly abundant clonotypes carried over from the bulk population could end up in FACS-sorted repertoires as contaminants. Most primary-vaccination clones recurred post-booster (roughly 96% CD4, just over 85% CD8). Across the CD4 and CD8 compartments, a small share of clonotypes was present in both.

This clonotype was picked up many times. Its antigen is not identified. TCRdb re-called the 5' RACE reads through MiXCR, storing one row per CDR3 protein. Among 200,000 to 250,000 distinct CDR3 sequences, 3% to 3.5% were seen once, and the ten largest hold around 3.3%. Trimming left V 3 bases short and J 0 bases short, with 8 bases between. Germline CDR1 SGHTA, CDR2 FQGNSA. CDR3 length: 15 amino acids. This receptor was identified in a man younger than 35 who received the YFV17D yellow fever vaccine. This chain joins TRBV7-2 and TRBJ2-2; D might be TRBD1 or TRBD2, each matching 5 bases. The source material was CD4+ T cells sorted from PBMCs, sampled 10 days after the yellow fever booster vaccination. CDR3 in amino acids: CASSLGVANTGELFF. For the CDR3, the DNA is TGTGCCAGCAGCTTGGGGGTCGCGAACACCGGGGAGCTGTTTTTT.